One sample yielded the 4 T cell receptor beta chains listed below, sequenced in a study of cytomegalovirus exposure and HLA in healthy donors. The primer mix had 60 Vbeta and 13 Jbeta primers. Data came from immunoSEQ multiplex PCR; TCRdb stores just in-frame clones and leaves some out. This repertoire includes around 71,000 clones. The source material was PBMCs. These receptor sequences come from a woman in her twenties or thirties in good health and CMV-seronegative.

This chain links TRBV6-6 with TRBJ1-3, with no clear D. This CDR3 region has 11 residues. The V gene lost 6 bases and the J gene lost 6 bases, with 6 bases spanning the gap. The germline V gene encodes CDR1 MNHNY and CDR2 SVGAGI (reference sequence). CDR3 DNA: TGTGCCAGCAGCCCACTAAACACCATATATTTT. Translated: CASSPLNTIYF.

This sequence joins TRBV7-6 and TRBJ2-7; 10 positions agree with TRBD1. This CDR3 has 16 amino acids. J gave up 2 bases and V 4 bases, and 8 bases lay outside the gene matches. The V gene's germline CDR1 is SGHVS and CDR2 FNYEAQ. The CDR3 sequence is CASSSHPGQGPYEQYF. Here the CDR3 DNA reads TGTGCCAGCAGCTCACACCCGGGACAGGGGCCCTACGAGCAGTACTTC.

The chain carries TRBV4-1 and TRBJ1-2; tentative D call: TRBD1 (6 bases). The V gene's germline CDR1 is MGHRA and CDR2 YSYEKL. The CDR3 contains 16 residues. Trimming stripped 0 bases from V and 8 bases from J, with 19 bases between. CDR3 nucleotides: TGCGCCAGCAGCCAAGAGTTTTATGGGAGGGGGGCCGGCTACACCTTC. Its translation: CASSQEFYGRGAGYTF.

V gene TRBV6-1 combines with J gene TRBJ2-5, with a possible D match to TRBD2 (6 bases). Germline assignment: CDR1 MNHNS and CDR2 SASEGT. This CDR3 has 15 amino acids. The ends were cut back, 8 bases at V and 1 base at J, with 17 bases in the middle. The CDR3, as DNA: TGTGCCAGCCGCGAAGCTAACGGGGGCCAAGAGACCCAGTACTTC. Its protein product is CASREANGGQETQYF.